In this sample, the clone carrying this T cell receptor beta chain turned up many times. The antigen is not known. This specimen belongs to a study of CD8+CD57+ T cells in acquired aplastic anemia. Overall study: CD4+ and CD8+ cells, once sorted, gave DNA averaging roughly 3.2 ug. Study-wide results and limits: Between the patient and control groups, CD8+ Simpson's diversity did not differ significantly. Common to patients and controls were twenty-nine CD8+ CDR3 sequences.

Germline values: CDR1 MNHEY, CDR2 SVGAGI. V lost 4 bases, J lost 4 bases, and 4 bases stayed unmatched. The CDR3 has 15 residues. Profiles of TCR beta VDJ and CDR3 were generated from a genomic DNA template. From the reads, TCRdb called clonotypes with MiXCR, one entry per CDR3 protein. Of approximately 190,000 distinct CDR3 sequences in the sample, around 66% are singletons; the top ten hold around 46%. Sequencing was carried out using sorted CD4+, CD8+, or CD8+CD57+ T cells (not recorded which) from PBMCs. The chain links TRBV6-5 to TRBJ2-7, with 13 positions matching TRBD2. The clonotype comes from a human donor with severe aplastic anemia or a healthy control (not recorded which). CDR3 nucleotides: TGTGCCAGCAGTTTGGGACTAGCGGGAAGGTACGAGCAGTACTTC. As protein: CASSLGLAGRYEQYF.